This entry features one T cell receptor (beta chain) sequence. This sample is part of a study of control samples from healthy donors and cancer patients. Germline V gene sequence: CDR1 SGHDT, CDR2 YYEEEE. The CDR3 length is 13 residues. Trimming stripped 7 bases from V and 4 bases from J, with 12 bases between. Sequenced by immunoSEQ multiplex PCR; TCRdb stores in-frame clones only, minus some. This sample has about 89,000 clones, with about 84% found just once. This chain connects TRBV5-6 to TRBJ1-3, with D perhaps matching TRBD1 (5 bases). Specimen: blood. The TCR was taken from a woman in her forties in good health. CDR3 coding DNA: TGTGCCAGCGACCTGAGGGGAGGAAACACCATATATTTT. Amino acids: CASDLRGGNTIYF.